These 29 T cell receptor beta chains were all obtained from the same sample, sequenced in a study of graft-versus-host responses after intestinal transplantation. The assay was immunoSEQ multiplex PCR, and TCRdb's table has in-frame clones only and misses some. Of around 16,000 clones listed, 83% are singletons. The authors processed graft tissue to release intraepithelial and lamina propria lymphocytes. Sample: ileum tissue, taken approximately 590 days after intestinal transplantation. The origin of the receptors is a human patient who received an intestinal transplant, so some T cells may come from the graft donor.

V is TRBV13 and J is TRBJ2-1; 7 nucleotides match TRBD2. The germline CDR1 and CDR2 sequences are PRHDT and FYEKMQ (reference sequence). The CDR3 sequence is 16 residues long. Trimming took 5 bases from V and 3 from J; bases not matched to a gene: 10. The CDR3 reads CASSPWLAGVYNEQFF. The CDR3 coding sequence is TGTGCCAGCAGCCCCTGGCTGGCGGGGGTCTACAATGAGCAGTTCTTC.

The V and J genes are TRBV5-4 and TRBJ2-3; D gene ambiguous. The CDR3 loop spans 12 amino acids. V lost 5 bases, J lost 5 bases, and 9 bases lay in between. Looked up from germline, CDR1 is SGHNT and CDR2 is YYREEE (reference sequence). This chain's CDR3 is CASSPVGDTQYF. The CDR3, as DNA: TGTGCCAGCAGTCCCGTGGGAGATACGCAGTATTTT.

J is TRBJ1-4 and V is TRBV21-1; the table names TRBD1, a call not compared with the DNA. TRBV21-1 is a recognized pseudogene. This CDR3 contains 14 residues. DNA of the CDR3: TGTGCCAGCAGCCGGGGACAGGGGAGAGAAAAACTGTTTTTT. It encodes CASSRGQGREKLFF.

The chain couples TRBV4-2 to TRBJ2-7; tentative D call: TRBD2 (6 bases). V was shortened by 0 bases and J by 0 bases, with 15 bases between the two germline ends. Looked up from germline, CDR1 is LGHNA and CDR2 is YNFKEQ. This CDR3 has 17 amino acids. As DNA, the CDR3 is TGTGCCAGCAGCCAAGATCGGACTACCCCTGGCTCCTACGAGCAGTACTTC. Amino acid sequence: CASSQDRTTPGSYEQYF.

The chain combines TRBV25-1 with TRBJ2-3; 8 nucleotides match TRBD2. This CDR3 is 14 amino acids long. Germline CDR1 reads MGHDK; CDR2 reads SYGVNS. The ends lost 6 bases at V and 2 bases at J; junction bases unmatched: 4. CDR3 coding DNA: TGTGCCAGCAGGCGGGGACTAGTCACAGATACGCAGTATTTT. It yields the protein CASRRGLVTDTQYF.

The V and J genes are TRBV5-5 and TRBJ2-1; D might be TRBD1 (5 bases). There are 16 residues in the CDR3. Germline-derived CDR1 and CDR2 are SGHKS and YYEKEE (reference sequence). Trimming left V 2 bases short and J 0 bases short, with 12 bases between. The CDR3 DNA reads TGTGCCAGCAGCTTCGGGTTCAGGGCCTCCTACAATGAGCAGTTCTTC. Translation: CASSFGFRASYNEQFF.

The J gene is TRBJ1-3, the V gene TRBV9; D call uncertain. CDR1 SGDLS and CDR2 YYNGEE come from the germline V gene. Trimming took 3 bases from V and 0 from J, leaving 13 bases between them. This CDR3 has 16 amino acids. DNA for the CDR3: TGTGCCAGCAGCGACTCCCTCTGGGACTCTGGAAACACCATATATTTT. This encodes CASSDSLWDSGNTIYF.

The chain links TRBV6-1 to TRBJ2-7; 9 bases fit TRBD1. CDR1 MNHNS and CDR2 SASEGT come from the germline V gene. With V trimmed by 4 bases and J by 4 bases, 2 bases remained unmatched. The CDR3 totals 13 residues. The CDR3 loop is CASSATGGYEQYF. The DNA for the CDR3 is TGTGCCAGCAGTGCGACAGGGGGGTACGAGCAGTACTTC.

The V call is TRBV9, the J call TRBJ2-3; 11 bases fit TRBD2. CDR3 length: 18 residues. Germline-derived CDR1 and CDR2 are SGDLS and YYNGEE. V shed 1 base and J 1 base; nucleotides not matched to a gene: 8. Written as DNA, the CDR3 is TGTGCCAGCAGCGTATCTTGGTCGACTAGCGGGGGCACAGATACGCAGTATTTT. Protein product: CASSVSWSTSGGTDTQYF.

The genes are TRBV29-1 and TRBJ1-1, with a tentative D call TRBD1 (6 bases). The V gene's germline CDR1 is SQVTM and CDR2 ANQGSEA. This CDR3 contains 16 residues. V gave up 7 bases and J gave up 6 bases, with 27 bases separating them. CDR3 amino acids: CSAMVTGHLLVSEAFF. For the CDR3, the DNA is TGCAGCGCCATGGTGACGGGACACCTTCTCGTCTCTGAAGCTTTCTTT.

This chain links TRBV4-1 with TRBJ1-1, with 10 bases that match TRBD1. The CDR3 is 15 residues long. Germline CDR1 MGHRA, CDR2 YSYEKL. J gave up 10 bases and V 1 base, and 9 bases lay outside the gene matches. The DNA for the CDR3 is TGCGCCAGCAGCCAAGTAGGGCGACAGGGGGCTGTAGCTTTCTTT. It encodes CASSQVGRQGAVAFF.

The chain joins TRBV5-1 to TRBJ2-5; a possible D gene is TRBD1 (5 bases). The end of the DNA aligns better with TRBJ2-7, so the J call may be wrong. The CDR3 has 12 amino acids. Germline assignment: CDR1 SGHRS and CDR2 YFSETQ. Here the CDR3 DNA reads TGCGCCAGCAGCTTTGACAGCTACGAGCAGTACTTC. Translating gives CASSFDSYEQYF.

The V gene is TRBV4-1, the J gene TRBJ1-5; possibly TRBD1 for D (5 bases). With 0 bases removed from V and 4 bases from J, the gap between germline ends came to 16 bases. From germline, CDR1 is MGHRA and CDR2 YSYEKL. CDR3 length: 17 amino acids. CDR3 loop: CASSQDRPGLMNQPQHF. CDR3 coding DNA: TGCGCCAGCAGCCAAGATCGACCAGGGTTGATGAATCAGCCCCAGCATTTT.

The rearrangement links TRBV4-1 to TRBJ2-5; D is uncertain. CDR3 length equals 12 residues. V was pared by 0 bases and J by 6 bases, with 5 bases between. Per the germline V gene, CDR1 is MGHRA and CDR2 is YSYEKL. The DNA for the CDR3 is TGCGCCAGCAGCCAAGAAGGGAAGACCCAGTACTTC. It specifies CASSQEGKTQYF.

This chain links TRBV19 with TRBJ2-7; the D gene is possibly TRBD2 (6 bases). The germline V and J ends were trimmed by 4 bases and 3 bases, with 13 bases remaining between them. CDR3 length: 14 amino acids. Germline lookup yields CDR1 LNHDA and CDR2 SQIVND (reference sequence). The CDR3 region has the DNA TGTGCCAGTAGTAATACCGGGAGATTCTACGAGCAGTACTTC. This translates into CASSNTGRFYEQYF.

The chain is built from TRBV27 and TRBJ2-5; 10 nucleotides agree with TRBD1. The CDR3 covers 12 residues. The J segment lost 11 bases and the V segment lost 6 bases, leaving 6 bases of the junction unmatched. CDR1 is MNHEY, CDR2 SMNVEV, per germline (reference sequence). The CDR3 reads CASRTGGGEQYF. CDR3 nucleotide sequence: TGTGCCAGCAGGACAGGGGGCGGGGAGCAGTACTTC.

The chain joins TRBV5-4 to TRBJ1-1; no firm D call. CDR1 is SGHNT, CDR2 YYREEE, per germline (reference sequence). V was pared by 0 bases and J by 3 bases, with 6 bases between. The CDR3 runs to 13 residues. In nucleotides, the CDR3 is TGTGCCAGCAGCTTGGGGTTGGACACTGAAGCTTTCTTT. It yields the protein CASSLGLDTEAFF. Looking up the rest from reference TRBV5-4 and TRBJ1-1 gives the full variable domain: ETGVTQSPTHLIKTRGQQVTLRCSSQSGHNTVSWYQQALGQGPQFIFQYYREEENGRGNFPPRFSGLQFPNYSSELNVNALELDDSALYLCASSLGLDTEAFFGQGTRLTVV.

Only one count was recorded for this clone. CDR3 sequence (DNA): TGTGCCAGCAGCCAAGATATGGGGCGGCGGTTTCCATTCTATGGCTACACCTTC. Its translation is CASSQDMGRRFPFYGYTF. The gene calls are TRBV4-2 and TRBJ1-2; TRBD1 might be the D (5 bases). This CDR3 contains 18 residues. Germline V gives CDR1 LGHNA, CDR2 YNFKEQ. Trimming removed 0 bases at V and 4 bases at J, with 21 bases between.

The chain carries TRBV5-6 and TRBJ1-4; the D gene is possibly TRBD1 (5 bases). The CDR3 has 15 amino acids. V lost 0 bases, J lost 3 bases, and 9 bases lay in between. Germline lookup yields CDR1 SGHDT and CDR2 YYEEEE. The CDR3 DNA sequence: TGTGCCAGCAGCTTGGGAGGGACCCCTAATGAAAAACTGTTTTTT. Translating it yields CASSLGGTPNEKLFF.

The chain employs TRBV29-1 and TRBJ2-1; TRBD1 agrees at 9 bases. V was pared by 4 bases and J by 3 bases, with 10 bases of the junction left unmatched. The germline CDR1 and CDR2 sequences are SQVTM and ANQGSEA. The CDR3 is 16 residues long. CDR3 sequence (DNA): TGCAGCGTTGGGCCCTTAACAGGGGGCAACTACAATGAGCAGTTCTTC. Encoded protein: CSVGPLTGGNYNEQFF.

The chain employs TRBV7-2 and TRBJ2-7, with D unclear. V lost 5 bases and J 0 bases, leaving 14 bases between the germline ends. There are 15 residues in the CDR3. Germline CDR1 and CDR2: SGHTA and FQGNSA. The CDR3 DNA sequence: TGTGCCAGCAGCCCAAAAGGCTCCGACTCCTACGAGCAGTACTTC. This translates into CASSPKGSDSYEQYF.

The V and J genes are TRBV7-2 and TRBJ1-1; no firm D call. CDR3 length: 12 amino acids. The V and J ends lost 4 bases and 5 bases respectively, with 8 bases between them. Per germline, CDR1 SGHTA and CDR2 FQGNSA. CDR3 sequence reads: CASSSMGTEAFF. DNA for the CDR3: TGTGCCAGCAGCTCCATGGGGACTGAAGCTTTCTTT.

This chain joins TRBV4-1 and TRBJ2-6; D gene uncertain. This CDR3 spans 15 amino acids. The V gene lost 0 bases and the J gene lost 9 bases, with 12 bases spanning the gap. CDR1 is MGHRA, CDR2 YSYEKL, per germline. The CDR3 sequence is CASSQERWQNNVLTF. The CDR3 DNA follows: TGCGCCAGCAGCCAAGAACGATGGCAGAACAACGTCCTGACTTTC.

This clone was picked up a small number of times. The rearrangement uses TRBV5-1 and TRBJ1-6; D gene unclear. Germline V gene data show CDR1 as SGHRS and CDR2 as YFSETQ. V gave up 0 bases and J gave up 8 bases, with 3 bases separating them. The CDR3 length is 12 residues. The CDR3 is CASSLGDSPLHF. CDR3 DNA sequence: TGCGCCAGCAGCTTGGGTGATTCACCCCTCCACTTT. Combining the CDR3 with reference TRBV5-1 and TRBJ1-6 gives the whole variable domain KAGVTQTPRYLIKTRGQQVTLSCSPISGHRSVSWYQQTPGQGLQFLFEYFSETQRNKGNFPGRFSGRQFSNSRSEMNVSTLELGDSALYLCASSLGDSPLHFGNGTRLTVT.

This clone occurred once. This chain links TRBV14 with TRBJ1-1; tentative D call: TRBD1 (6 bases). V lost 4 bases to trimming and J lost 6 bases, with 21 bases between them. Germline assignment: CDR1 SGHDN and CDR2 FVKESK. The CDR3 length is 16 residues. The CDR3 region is CASSPLGGGRGAEAFF. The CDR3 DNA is TGTGCCAGCAGCCCCTTGGGCGGGGGGCGCGGGGCTGAAGCTTTCTTT.

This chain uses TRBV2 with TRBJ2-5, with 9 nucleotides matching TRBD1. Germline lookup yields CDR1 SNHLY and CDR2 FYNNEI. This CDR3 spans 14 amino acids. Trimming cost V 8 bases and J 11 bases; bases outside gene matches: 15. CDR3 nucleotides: TGTGCCAGCTATCGGGGACAGGGTGCGGGGGAGCAGTACTTC. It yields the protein CASYRGQGAGEQYF.

The CDR3 nucleotides are TGTGCCAGCAGAAGACAGGGGGAAACCGGGGAGCTGTTTTTT. It specifies CASRRQGETGELFF. The chain links TRBV6-5 to TRBJ2-2; TRBD1 matches 9 bases. The CDR3 has 14 amino acids. The germline V gene has CDR1 MNHEY and CDR2 SVGAGI. J lost 5 bases, V lost 6 bases, and 4 bases had no gene match.

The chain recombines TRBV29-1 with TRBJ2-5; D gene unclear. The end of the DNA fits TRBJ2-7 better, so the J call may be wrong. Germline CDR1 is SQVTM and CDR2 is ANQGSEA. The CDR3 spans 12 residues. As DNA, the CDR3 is TGCAGCGCATCTAGGACCGGGCACGAGCAGTACTTC. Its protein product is CSASRTGHEQYF.

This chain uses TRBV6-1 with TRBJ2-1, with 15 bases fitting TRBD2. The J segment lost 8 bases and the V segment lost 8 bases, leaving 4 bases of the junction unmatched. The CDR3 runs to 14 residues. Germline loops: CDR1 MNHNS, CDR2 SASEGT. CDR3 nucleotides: TGTGCCAGCCGGACTAGCGGGGGGGGGCATGAGCAGTTCTTC. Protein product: CASRTSGGGHEQFF.